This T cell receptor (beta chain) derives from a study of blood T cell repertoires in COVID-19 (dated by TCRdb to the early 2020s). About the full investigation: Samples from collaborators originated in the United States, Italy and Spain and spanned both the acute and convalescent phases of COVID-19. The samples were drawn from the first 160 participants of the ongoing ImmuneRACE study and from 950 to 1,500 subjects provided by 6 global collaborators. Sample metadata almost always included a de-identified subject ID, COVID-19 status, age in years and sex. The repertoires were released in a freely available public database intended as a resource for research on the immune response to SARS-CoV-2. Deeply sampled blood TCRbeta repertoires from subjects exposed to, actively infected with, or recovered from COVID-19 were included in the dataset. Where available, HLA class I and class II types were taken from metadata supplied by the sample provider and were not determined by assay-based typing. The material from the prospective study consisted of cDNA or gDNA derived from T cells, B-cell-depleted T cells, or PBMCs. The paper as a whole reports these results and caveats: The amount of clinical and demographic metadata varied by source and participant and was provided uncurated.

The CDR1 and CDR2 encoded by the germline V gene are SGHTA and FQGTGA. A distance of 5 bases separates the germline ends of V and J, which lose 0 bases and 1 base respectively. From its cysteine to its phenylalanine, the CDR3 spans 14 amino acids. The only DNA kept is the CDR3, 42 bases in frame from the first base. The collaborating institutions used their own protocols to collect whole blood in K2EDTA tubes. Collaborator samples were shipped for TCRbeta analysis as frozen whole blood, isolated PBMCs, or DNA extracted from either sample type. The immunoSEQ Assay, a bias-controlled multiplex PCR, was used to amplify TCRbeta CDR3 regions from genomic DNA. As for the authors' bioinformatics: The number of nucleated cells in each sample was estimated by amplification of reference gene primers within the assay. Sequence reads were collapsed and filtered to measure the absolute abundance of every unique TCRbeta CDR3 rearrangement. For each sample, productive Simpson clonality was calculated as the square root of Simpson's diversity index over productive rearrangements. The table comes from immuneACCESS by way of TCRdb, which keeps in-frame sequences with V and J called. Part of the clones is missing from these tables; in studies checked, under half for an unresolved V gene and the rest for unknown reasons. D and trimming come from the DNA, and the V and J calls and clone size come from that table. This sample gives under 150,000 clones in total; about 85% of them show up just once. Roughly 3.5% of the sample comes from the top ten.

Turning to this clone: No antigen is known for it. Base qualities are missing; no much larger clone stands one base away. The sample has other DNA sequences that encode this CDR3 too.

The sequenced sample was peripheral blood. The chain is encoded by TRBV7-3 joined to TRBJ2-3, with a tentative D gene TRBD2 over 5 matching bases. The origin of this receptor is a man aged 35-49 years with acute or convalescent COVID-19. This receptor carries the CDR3 CASSLTSGTDTQYF. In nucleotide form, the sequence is TGTGCCAGCAGCTTAACTAGCGGCACAGATACGCAGTATTTT.